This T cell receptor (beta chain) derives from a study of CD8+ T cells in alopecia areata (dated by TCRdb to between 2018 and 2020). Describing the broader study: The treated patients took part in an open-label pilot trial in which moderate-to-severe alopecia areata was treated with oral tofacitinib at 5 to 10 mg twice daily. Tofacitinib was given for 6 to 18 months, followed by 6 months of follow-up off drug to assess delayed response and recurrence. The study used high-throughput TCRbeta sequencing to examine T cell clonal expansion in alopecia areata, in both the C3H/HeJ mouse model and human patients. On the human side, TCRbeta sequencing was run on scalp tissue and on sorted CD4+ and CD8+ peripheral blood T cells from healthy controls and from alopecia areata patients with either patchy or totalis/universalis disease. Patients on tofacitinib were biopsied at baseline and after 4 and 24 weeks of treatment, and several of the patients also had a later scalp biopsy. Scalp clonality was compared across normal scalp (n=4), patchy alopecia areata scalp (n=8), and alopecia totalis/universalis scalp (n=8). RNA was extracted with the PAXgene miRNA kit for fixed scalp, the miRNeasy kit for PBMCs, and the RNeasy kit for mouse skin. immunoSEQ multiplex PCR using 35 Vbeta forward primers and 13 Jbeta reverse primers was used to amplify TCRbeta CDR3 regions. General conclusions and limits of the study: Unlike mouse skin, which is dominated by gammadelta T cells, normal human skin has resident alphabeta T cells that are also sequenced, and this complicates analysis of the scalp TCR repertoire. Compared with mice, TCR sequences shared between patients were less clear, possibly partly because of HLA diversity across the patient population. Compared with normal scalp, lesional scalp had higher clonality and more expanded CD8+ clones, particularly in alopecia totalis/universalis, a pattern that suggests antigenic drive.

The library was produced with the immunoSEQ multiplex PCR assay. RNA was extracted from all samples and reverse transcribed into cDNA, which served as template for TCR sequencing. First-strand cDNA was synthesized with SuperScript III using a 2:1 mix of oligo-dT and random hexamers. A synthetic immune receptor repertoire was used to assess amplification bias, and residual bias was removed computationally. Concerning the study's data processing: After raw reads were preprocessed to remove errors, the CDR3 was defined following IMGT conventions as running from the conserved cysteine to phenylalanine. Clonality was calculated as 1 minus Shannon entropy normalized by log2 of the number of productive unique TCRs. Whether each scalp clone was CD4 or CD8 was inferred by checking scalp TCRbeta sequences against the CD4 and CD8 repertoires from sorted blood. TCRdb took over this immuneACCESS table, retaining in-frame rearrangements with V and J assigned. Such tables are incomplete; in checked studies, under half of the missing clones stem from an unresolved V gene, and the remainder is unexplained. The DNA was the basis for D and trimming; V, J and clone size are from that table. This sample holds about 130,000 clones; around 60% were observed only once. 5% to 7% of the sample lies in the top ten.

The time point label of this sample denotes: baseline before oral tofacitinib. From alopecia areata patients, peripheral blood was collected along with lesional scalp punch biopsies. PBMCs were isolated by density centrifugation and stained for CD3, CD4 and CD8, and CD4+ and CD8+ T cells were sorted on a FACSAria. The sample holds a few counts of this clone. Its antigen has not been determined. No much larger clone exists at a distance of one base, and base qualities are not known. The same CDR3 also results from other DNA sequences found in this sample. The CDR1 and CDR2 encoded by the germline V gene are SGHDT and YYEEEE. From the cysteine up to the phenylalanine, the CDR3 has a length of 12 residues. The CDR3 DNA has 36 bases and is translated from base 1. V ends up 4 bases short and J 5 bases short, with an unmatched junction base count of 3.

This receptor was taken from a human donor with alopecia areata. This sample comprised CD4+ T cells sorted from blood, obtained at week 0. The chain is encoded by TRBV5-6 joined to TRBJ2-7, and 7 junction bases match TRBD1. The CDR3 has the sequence CASSPGQDEQYF. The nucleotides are TGTGCCAGCAGCCCCGGACAGGACGAGCAGTACTTC. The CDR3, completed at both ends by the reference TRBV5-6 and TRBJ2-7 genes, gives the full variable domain DAGVTQSPTHLIKTRGQQVTLRCSPKSGHDTVSWYQQALGQGPQFIFQYYEEEERQRGNFPDRFSGHQFPNYSSELNVNALLLGDSALYLCASSPGQDEQYFGPGTRLTVT.